The entry that follows covers one T cell receptor beta chain sequence. Its matching antigen is unknown. The validation cohort, a group of 90 to 150 subjects, included the donors and was separate from the approximately 670-subject first cohort. This specimen comes from a study of cytomegalovirus exposure and HLA in healthy donors. Study-level points and caveats: In the roughly 120 validation repertoires, a later analysis found that first-cohort TCR clusters tended to co-occur. Overall, roughly 160 TCR beta chains were annotated as cytomegalovirus-associated.

Assay: immunoSEQ multiplex PCR; the TCRdb copy retains only in-frame clones and omits some. The sample gives about 120,000 clones, roughly 95% of which show up once; approximately 1.5% is in the top ten. The CDR3 is 13 amino acids. Per germline, CDR1 GTSNPN and CDR2 SVGIG (reference sequence). The V end was cut by 5 bases, the J end by 3 bases, with 11 bases between. The origin of this receptor is a man younger than 30 in good health and CMV-seronegative. Sequencing was carried out using PBMCs. J is TRBJ1-5 and V is TRBV30, with D perhaps matching TRBD1 (5 bases). CDR3 loop: CAWAGGINQPQHF. CDR3 bases: TGTGCCTGGGCTGGGGGGATCAATCAGCCCCAGCATTTT.